The clone carrying this TCR beta chain was seen repeatedly, ten times or more. What it recognizes is unknown. Hyperthyroidism was newly diagnosed in patients aged 18 to 65 (duration under 2 months). Diagnosing involved the use of clinical symptoms, serum thyroxine and TRAb, thyroid ultrasound and orbital computed tomography. This sample holds PBMCs from roughly 10 ml fresh peripheral blood. The TCR beta CDR3 regions underwent amplification using RNA transcripts as the source. In the first-round RT-PCR of the TCR CDR3, the HTBI primer set was used. One entry per CDR3 protein results from TCRdb running MiXCR on the multiplex PCR reads. The profile covers roughly 750,000 distinct CDR3 sequences, with approximately 16% appearing a single time and around 7.7% taken by the ten largest. The data derive from a study of T cells in Graves' hyperthyroidism and ophthalmopathy. Whole-study results and caveats: The model made its ophthalmopathy prediction, and onset followed a median approximately 6 months later.

V shed 2 bases and J shed 5 bases, with 13 bases lying between them. The CDR3 has 14 residues. The chain combines TRBV12-3 or TRBV12-4 with TRBJ2-7; unclear D gene. This receptor was obtained from a man aged 18 to 30 with Graves' hyperthyroidism. Input material: blood. The DNA of the CDR3 is TGTGCCAGCAGTTTAAGGCTCCTTCCCAACGAGCAGTACTTC. Encoded protein: CASSLRLLPNEQYF.